This T cell receptor beta chain was documented in a study of human T cells and chemical hapten exposure. Time point described: patch test 3, about 24 weeks after DPC sensitization. Described treatment: therapeutic diphenylcyclopropenone sensitization with weekly scalp DPC. Staff drew blood before applying each patch test. Unfractionated whole blood was the source from which total RNA was extracted. Attachment of unique molecular identifiers to individual cDNA molecules was performed in the library. TCRdb processed the RACE reads anew with MiXCR; each CDR3 protein has one entry. The sample holds approximately 90,000 distinct CDR3 sequences; 25% to 35% are singletons and the top ten take under 13%. The material was whole blood, obtained in connection with sensitization to the hapten diphenylcyclopropenone (DPC). This receptor was obtained from a man aged 35-49 years with alopecia areata. Some clones in this sample may be carry-over from other donors' samples.

This chain's CDR3 is CASSVAVRGRETQYF. The CDR3 bases are TGTGCCAGCAGCGTAGCCGTAAGGGGGCGGGAGACCCAGTACTTC. The rearrangement joins TRBV9 to TRBJ2-5; 7 nucleotides line up with TRBD1. Losses at the gene ends were 0 bases for V and 5 bases for J; bases not matched to a gene: 7. The CDR3 runs to 15 residues. Germline V gives CDR1 SGDLS, CDR2 YYNGEE.